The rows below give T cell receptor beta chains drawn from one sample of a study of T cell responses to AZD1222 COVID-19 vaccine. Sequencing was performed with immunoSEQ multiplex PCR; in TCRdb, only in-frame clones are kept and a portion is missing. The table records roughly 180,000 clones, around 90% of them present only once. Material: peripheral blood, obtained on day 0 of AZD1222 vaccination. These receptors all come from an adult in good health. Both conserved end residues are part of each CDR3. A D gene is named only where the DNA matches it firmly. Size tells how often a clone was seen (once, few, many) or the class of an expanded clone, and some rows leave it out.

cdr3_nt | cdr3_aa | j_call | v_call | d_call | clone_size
TGTGCCAGCAGTTTAGGGGGGCTCCATGGCTACACCTTC | CASSLGGLHGYTF | TRBJ1-2 | TRBV5-4 | - | -
TGTGCCAGCAGCCAGGGGCGGACAGACACCGGGGAGCTGTTTTTT | CASSQGRTDTGELFF | TRBJ2-2 | TRBV14 | - | once
TGTGCCAGTAGTTTGGGACAGGGGATTAGCGAGCAGTACTTC | CASSLGQGISEQYF | TRBJ2-7 | TRBV19 | TRBD1 | -
TGTGCTAGTGGTCGGGGGGAGGCAGATACGCAGTATTTT | CASGRGEADTQYF | TRBJ2-3 | TRBV12-5 | TRBD2 | -
TGTGCCAGCAGTTACGCCCAGCGGGGGCCCGAATTGTTTGCCATGAAGACCCAGTACTTC | CASSYAQRGPELFAMKTQYF | TRBJ2-5 | TRBV6-2/TRBV6-3 | TRBD2 | -
TGCAGCGTTCCCGACAGGAGCTATGGCTACACCTTC | CSVPDRSYGYTF | TRBJ1-2 | TRBV29-1 | - | -
TGTGCCAGCAGCCAAGGGGGACCCTACGAGCAGTACTTC | CASSQGGPYEQYF | TRBJ2-7 | TRBV3-1/TRBV3-2 | - | -
TGTGCCACCAGTGACCCTAGGGGGAGATACAATGAGCAGTTCTTC | CATSDPRGRYNEQFF | TRBJ2-1 | TRBV24-1 | - | -
TGTGCCAGCAGCCAGGGGGGAGATCAGCCCCAGCATTTT | CASSQGGDQPQHF | TRBJ1-5 | TRBV16 | - | few
TGTGCCAGCTCCCCTTCGATCGAGGGTACAGATACGCAGTATTTT | CASSPSIEGTDTQYF | TRBJ2-3 | TRBV18 | - | -
TGTGCCAGCAGCAAAGTGCGCAGGCGAAGGGACTCCCTAGCGGATTCCTACGAGCAGTACTTC | CASSKVRRRRDSLADSYEQYF | TRBJ2-7 | TRBV21-1 | - | few
TGTGCCAGCAGCCCAAACTCGGGGGAAATAACCCTCCACTTT | CASSPNSGEITLHF | TRBJ1-6 | TRBV11-2 | - | -
TGTGCTAGTGGTTTGGTAATACAGAGGTCGACCACTGAAGCTTTCTTT | CASGLVIQRSTTEAFF | TRBJ1-1 | TRBV12-5 | - | once
TGTGCAACCAAATCCGGGGGGCTAGCGGGGAGCACAGATACGCAGTATTTT | CATKSGGLAGSTDTQYF | TRBJ2-3 | TRBV28 | TRBD2 | -
TGCGCCAGCAGCCAGGGAGCCCAGGGGGCCTTCGAGCAGTACTTC | CASSQGAQGAFEQYF | TRBJ2-7 | TRBV4-1 | TRBD1 | -
TGTGCCAGTAGTAATTGGGGCCGGAGTAACACTGAAGCTTTCTTT | CASSNWGRSNTEAFF | TRBJ1-1 | TRBV19 | - | -
TGTGCCTGGAGTGGGTTGAATTCACCCCTCCACTTT | CAWSGLNSPLHF | TRBJ1-6 | TRBV30 | - | -
TGTGCCAGCAGCCAAGTTGGGAACAGAGAGACCCAGTACTTC | CASSQVGNRETQYF | TRBJ2-5 | TRBV3-1/TRBV3-2 | - | -
TGTGCCAGCAGTTACCCCGTGGATACGCAGTATTTT | CASSYPVDTQYF | TRBJ2-3 | TRBV6-2/TRBV6-3 | - | -
TGTGCCAGCAGCTTAGAGGCAGGGGCGATAACTGAAGCTTTCTTT | CASSLEAGAITEAFF | TRBJ1-1 | TRBV7-2 | - | -
TGTGCCAGCAGTTACCTATCGGGACAGGGGGGGGCTGAAGCTTTCTTT | CASSYLSGQGGAEAFF | TRBJ1-1 | TRBV6-5 | TRBD1 | -
TGTGCCTTTGGACAGGGATCAATCTATGGCTACACCTTC | CAFGQGSIYGYTF | TRBJ1-2 | TRBV30 | TRBD1 | -
TGTGCCAGTGCTCCACAACCGGGGGATGAGCAGTTCTTC | CASAPQPGDEQFF | TRBJ2-1 | TRBV4-2 | - | -
TGTGCCAGCAGCTTGGGGCTCGGGGCCTATGGCTACACCTTC | CASSLGLGAYGYTF | TRBJ1-2 | TRBV7-2 | - | -
TGTGCCAGCAGTCGACAGGGGGATAGCAATCAGCCCCAGCATTTT | CASSRQGDSNQPQHF | TRBJ1-5 | TRBV28 | TRBD1 | -
TGTGCCAGCAGGGATACGTGGGGCGGGGAGCTGTTTTTT | CASRDTWGGELFF | TRBJ2-2 | TRBV6-5 | - | -
TGTGCCAGCAGCGTAGGTAGCGGGAGTTACAATGAGCAGTTCTTC | CASSVGSGSYNEQFF | TRBJ2-1 | TRBV9 | TRBD2 | -
TGTGCCAGAAGCTTGGTTCCCCGCGGGGAGGTGGATGAGCAGTTCTTC | CARSLVPRGEVDEQFF | TRBJ2-1 | TRBV5-3 | - | -
TGTGCCAGCAGTGCTATTTGGACGCGGACCCCTTACAATGAGCAGTTCTTC | CASSAIWTRTPYNEQFF | TRBJ2-1 | TRBV28 | - | -
TGTGCCAGCACCCCGGGACAGGGGGCGCTTGGGACCGGGGAGCTGTTTTTT | CASTPGQGALGTGELFF | TRBJ2-2 | TRBV9 | TRBD1 | -
TGTGCCAGCAGCTCTACGGGAGGGGCCGGAAACACCATATATTTT | CASSSTGGAGNTIYF | TRBJ1-3 | TRBV7-2 | - | -
TGTGCCACCAGGAAAGGTATCAATTCTGAAGCTTTCTTT | CATRKGINSEAFF | TRBJ1-1 | TRBV15 | - | -
TGTGCCAGCAGCGTAGCGGGGGCGAACACCGGGGAGCTGTTTTTT | CASSVAGANTGELFF | TRBJ2-2 | TRBV9 | - | once